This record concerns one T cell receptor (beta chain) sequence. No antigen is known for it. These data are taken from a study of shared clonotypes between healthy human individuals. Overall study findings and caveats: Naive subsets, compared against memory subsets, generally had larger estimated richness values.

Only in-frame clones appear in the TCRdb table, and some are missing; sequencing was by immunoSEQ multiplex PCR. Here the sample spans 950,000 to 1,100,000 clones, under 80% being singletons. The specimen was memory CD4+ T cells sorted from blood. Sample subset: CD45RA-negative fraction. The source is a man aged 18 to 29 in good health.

Here the CDR3 reads CASSLRSGSRGPHEQYF. In DNA, the CDR3 is TGTGCCAGCAGCTTGAGGTCGGGTTCCAGGGGGCCCCACGAGCAGTACTTC. The V call is TRBV5-5, the J call TRBJ2-7, with 8 positions matching TRBD1. CDR1 and CDR2 (germline): SGHKS, YYEKEE (reference sequence). This CDR3 spans 17 amino acids. V lost 1 base and J lost 5; bases outside the gene matches: 14.